This TCR beta chain was sequenced during a study of blood T cell repertoires in COVID-19 (dated by TCRdb to between 2020 and 2021). Regarding the study in general: Samples covering the acute and convalescent phases of COVID-19 were provided by collaborators in the United States, Italy and Spain. The dataset comprised deeply sampled blood TCRbeta repertoires from subjects exposed to, actively infected with, or recovered from COVID-19. A de-identified subject ID, COVID-19 status, age in years and sex were almost always included in the sample metadata. HLA class I and class II types, where available, came from metadata supplied by the sample provider rather than from assay-based typing. A freely available public database, intended as a resource for researchers studying the immune response to SARS-CoV-2, is where the repertoires were released. The prospective study material was composed of cDNA or gDNA derived from T cells, B-cell-depleted T cells, or PBMCs. The samples were drawn from the first 160 participants of the ongoing ImmuneRACE study and from 950 to 1,500 subjects provided by 6 global collaborators. Overall study results and their limits: The quantity of clinical and demographic metadata differed by source and by participant and was supplied without curation.

TCRbeta CDR3 regions were amplified from genomic DNA by means of the immunoSEQ Assay, a bias-controlled multiplex PCR. On the study's bioinformatics: The number of nucleated cells in each sample was estimated by amplification of reference gene primers within the assay. Sequence reads were collapsed and filtered to measure the absolute abundance of every unique TCRbeta CDR3 rearrangement. Productive Simpson clonality was computed per sample as the square root of Simpson's diversity index over productive rearrangements. TCRdb took this table from immuneACCESS and kept in-frame rearrangements with V and J called. Such tables lack part of the clones; where checked against another copy, unresolved V genes explain under half of the gap, and the rest is unexplained. V and J calls and clone size are as listed in that table; D and trimming were resolved from the DNA. The sample table holds fewer than 300,000 clones, of which approximately 82% were seen once. The top ten clones comprise under 3.5% of the sample.

Inclusive of the bounding cysteine and phenylalanine, the CDR3 is 15 residues long. Solely the CDR3 DNA is kept, with 45 bases framed from the first base. The germline V gene sets CDR1 to MNHEY and CDR2 to SVGAGI. Germline trimming amounts to 4 bases on V and 4 bases on J, with 8 as the count of junction bases outside the gene matches. Details on this clone: What antigen it recognizes has not been identified. Base qualities were left out, and no much larger clone turns up one base away.

Each collaborating institution followed its own protocols to collect whole blood in K2EDTA tubes. For TCRbeta analysis, collaborators shipped samples as frozen whole blood, isolated PBMCs, or DNA extracted from either of those sample types. The sample comprised peripheral blood. The receptor chain draws on TRBV6-5 and TRBJ2-7, with 9 bases in between that match TRBD2. The clonotype was recovered from a woman in her late teens or twenties with acute or convalescent COVID-19. DNA sequence: TGTGCCAGCAGTTCCATGCTAGCGGGAAGATACGAGCAGTACTTC. It codes for CASSSMLAGRYEQYF.